This T cell receptor beta chain emerged from a study of early T cells in non-severe SARS-CoV-2 infection. Overall study context: Sequencing used unsorted whole-blood bulk RNA, so chains lack pairing.

As regards this clonotype: Its matching antigen is unknown.

Attached unique molecular identifiers marked individual cDNA molecules. Each CDR3 protein gets one entry after TCRdb re-called the 5' RACE reads with MiXCR. The repertoire holds 74,000 or so distinct CDR3 sequences, with roughly 13% as singletons. Findings and caveats of the study: Private and CD4 specificities were missed by VDJdb matching, which favored anti-spike CD8 responses.

The CDR3 extends over 19 amino acids. The germline gives CDR1 SGHTA, CDR2 FQGNSA. V lost 5 bases and J 3 bases, leaving 23 bases between the germline ends. The chain uses TRBV7-2 and TRBJ1-6; D might be TRBD1 (6 bases). This clonotype originated in an adult who was a healthcare worker with PCR-confirmed SARS-CoV-2 infection or an uninfected control (not recorded which). Sequences were obtained from whole blood. The CDR3 DNA reads TGTGCCAGCAGCCGAGTATCGGAAGGGGGAGGACTCTATAATTCACCCCTCCACTTT. Amino acids: CASSRVSEGGGLYNSPLHF.